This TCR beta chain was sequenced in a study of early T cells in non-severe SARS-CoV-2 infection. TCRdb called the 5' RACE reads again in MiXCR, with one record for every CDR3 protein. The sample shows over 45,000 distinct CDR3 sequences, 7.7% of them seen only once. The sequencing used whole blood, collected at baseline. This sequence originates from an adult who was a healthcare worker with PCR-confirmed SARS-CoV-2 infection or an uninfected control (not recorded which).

The CDR3 region is CASSPVSGGDEQYF. In DNA, the CDR3 is TGTGCCAGCAGCCCCGTTTCGGGAGGGGATGAGCAGTACTTC. V gene TRBV6-1 combines with J gene TRBJ2-7; 8 bases align to TRBD2. The CDR3 extends over 14 amino acids. Germline V gives CDR1 MNHNS, CDR2 SASEGT. J gave up 7 bases and V 6 bases, and 11 bases lay outside the gene matches.